This is a list of T cell receptor beta chains from one sample in a study of T-cell memory formation after mild COVID-19. One entry per CDR3 protein, called by TCRdb with MiXCR from the 5' RACE reads. The table shows roughly 610,000 distinct CDR3 sequences, with around 15% occurring only once. Sequencing used PBMCs or a T cell subset sorted from them (not recorded which). The receptors come from an adult woman who had mild COVID-19 (a few samples of this study predate the infection). Cell type and time point are not known. Each CDR3 is given with its conserved first and last residue. D genes are given only for firm matches. Clone size is not always given. Where it is, it says once, few, many or a class for expanded clones.

j_gene: TRBJ2-7; abundance: .; v_gene: TRBV7-9; d_gene: .; len: 15; CDR3aa: CASSLVGQGPYEQYF; CDR3nt: TGTGCCAGCAGCTTAGTTGGGCAGGGCCCCTACGAGCAGTACTTC
j_gene: TRBJ1-5; abundance: few; v_gene: TRBV6-5; d_gene: .; len: 15; CDR3aa: CASSYSGGAGQPQHF; CDR3nt: TGTGCCAGCAGTTACTCCGGGGGCGCAGGTCAGCCCCAGCATTTT
j_gene: TRBJ1-5; abundance: few; v_gene: TRBV3-1; d_gene: .; len: 17; CDR3aa: CASSHSSYRYSNQPQHF; CDR3nt: TGTGCCAGCAGCCACTCTTCTTATCGGTATAGCAATCAGCCCCAGCATTTT
j_gene: TRBJ1-1; abundance: .; v_gene: TRBV12-3/TRBV12-4; d_gene: TRBD1; len: 13; CDR3aa: CASRWQGVNRAFF; CDR3nt: TGTGCCAGCAGATGGCAGGGGGTGAATAGGGCTTTCTTT
j_gene: TRBJ2-1; abundance: .; v_gene: TRBV7-2; d_gene: .; len: 11; CDR3aa: CASSSWGEQFF; CDR3nt: TGTGCCAGCAGCTCGTGGGGTGAGCAGTTCTTC
j_gene: TRBJ1-2; abundance: many; v_gene: TRBV29-1; d_gene: .; len: 13; CDR3aa: CSVETDGRPGYTF; CDR3nt: TGCAGCGTTGAAACGGATGGTAGGCCTGGCTACACCTTC
j_gene: TRBJ1-2; abundance: .; v_gene: TRBV5-1; d_gene: .; len: 13; CDR3aa: CASAPGDRNGYTF; CDR3nt: TGCGCCAGCGCCCCAGGGGACCGGAATGGCTACACCTTC
j_gene: TRBJ1-2; abundance: few; v_gene: TRBV10-3; d_gene: .; len: 16; CDR3aa: CAISESSGGSHYGYTF; CDR3nt: TGTGCCATCAGTGAGTCGAGCGGGGGAAGCCACTATGGCTACACCTTC
j_gene: TRBJ2-2; abundance: many; v_gene: TRBV15; d_gene: TRBD2; len: 19; CDR3aa: CATSRLLGLAGGNTGELFF; CDR3nt: TGTGCCACCAGCAGACTTCTAGGGCTAGCGGGAGGTAACACCGGGGAGCTGTTTTTT
j_gene: TRBJ2-1; abundance: .; v_gene: TRBV12-3/TRBV12-4; d_gene: .; len: 14; CDR3aa: CASTRLGEQGEQFF; CDR3nt: TGTGCCAGCACCCGACTAGGGGAGCAGGGCGAGCAGTTCTTC
j_gene: TRBJ2-7; abundance: few; v_gene: TRBV5-6; d_gene: .; len: 14; CDR3aa: CASSSNAPVGEQYF; CDR3nt: TGTGCCAGCAGCTCCAACGCCCCAGTGGGCGAGCAGTACTTC
j_gene: TRBJ2-3; abundance: .; v_gene: TRBV24-1; d_gene: TRBD2; len: 16; CDR3aa: CATSPAGAGFTDTQYF; CDR3nt: TGTGCCACCAGCCCCGCCGGAGCGGGGTTCACAGATACGCAGTATTTT
j_gene: TRBJ1-2; abundance: .; v_gene: TRBV9; d_gene: TRBD1; len: 14; CDR3aa: CASTETGRSLRYTF; CDR3nt: TGTGCCAGCACCGAGACAGGGCGGTCCCTCCGCTACACCTTC
j_gene: TRBJ2-7; abundance: few; v_gene: TRBV12-3/TRBV12-4; d_gene: .; len: 14; CDR3aa: CASSPLRGPYEQYF; CDR3nt: TGTGCCAGCAGTCCCCTGCGCGGACCCTACGAGCAGTACTTC
j_gene: TRBJ2-7; abundance: few; v_gene: TRBV7-8; d_gene: TRBD1; len: 15; CDR3aa: CASSPRGPRVNEQYF; CDR3nt: TGTGCCAGCAGCCCAAGGGGGCCGCGGGTGAACGAGCAGTACTTC
j_gene: TRBJ2-1; abundance: .; v_gene: TRBV2; d_gene: .; len: 14; CDR3aa: CASSIGVSYNEQFF; CDR3nt: TGTGCCAGCAGTATCGGGGTGAGCTACAATGAGCAGTTCTTC
j_gene: TRBJ1-2; abundance: few; v_gene: TRBV4-1; d_gene: .; len: 13; CDR3aa: CASSQTGVYGYTF; CDR3nt: TGCGCCAGCAGCCAGACGGGGGTCTATGGCTACACCTTC
j_gene: TRBJ1-2; abundance: few; v_gene: TRBV12-3/TRBV12-4; d_gene: .; len: 16; CDR3aa: CASSSPSGPRGYGYTF; CDR3nt: TGTGCCAGCAGTTCCCCATCAGGCCCCCGGGGCTATGGCTACACCTTC
j_gene: TRBJ2-7; abundance: few; v_gene: TRBV7-6; d_gene: TRBD2; len: 15; CDR3aa: CASSPGGTDSYEQYF; CDR3nt: TGTGCCAGCAGCCCGGGAGGGACGGATTCCTACGAGCAGTACTTC
j_gene: TRBJ2-2; abundance: .; v_gene: TRBV4-2; d_gene: .; len: 15; CDR3aa: CASSQDGSLTGELFF; CDR3nt: TGTGCCAGCAGCCAAGATGGTTCGTTGACCGGGGAGCTGTTTTTT
j_gene: TRBJ1-1; abundance: .; v_gene: TRBV12-3/TRBV12-4; d_gene: .; len: 16; CDR3aa: CASSLGGGAMNTEAFF; CDR3nt: TGTGCCAGCAGTCTCGGGGGTGGGGCTATGAACACTGAAGCTTTCTTT
j_gene: TRBJ2-3; abundance: .; v_gene: TRBV11-2; d_gene: .; len: 16; CDR3aa: CASSLRWTGSTDTQYF; CDR3nt: TGTGCCAGCAGCTTGCGGTGGACTGGCAGCACAGATACGCAGTATTTT
j_gene: TRBJ1-5; abundance: few; v_gene: TRBV30; d_gene: .; len: 13; CDR3aa: CAWSPSGQQPQHF; CDR3nt: TGTGCCTGGAGCCCCTCGGGGCAGCAGCCCCAGCATTTT
j_gene: TRBJ1-1; abundance: few; v_gene: TRBV4-2; d_gene: .; len: 15; CDR3aa: CASSQGPRMNTEAFF; CDR3nt: TGTGCCAGCAGCCAAGGTCCGAGAATGAACACTGAAGCTTTCTTT
j_gene: TRBJ2-7; abundance: few; v_gene: TRBV2; d_gene: TRBD1; len: 16; CDR3aa: CASSPGTGYRVYEQYF; CDR3nt: TGTGCCAGCAGCCCCGGGACAGGGTATAGGGTCTACGAGCAGTACTTC
j_gene: TRBJ2-1; abundance: .; v_gene: TRBV6-2/TRBV6-3; d_gene: .; len: 12; CDR3aa: CASSYAGVRQFF; CDR3nt: TGTGCCAGCAGTTACGCCGGTGTGAGGCAGTTCTTC
j_gene: TRBJ1-2; abundance: .; v_gene: TRBV27; d_gene: .; len: 12; CDR3aa: CASSSTRYGYTF; CDR3nt: TGTGCCAGCAGTTCCACCCGCTATGGCTACACCTTC